Listed here is a single T cell receptor (beta chain). This entry is derived from a study of T cells after yellow fever vaccination. The CDR3 consists of 13 residues. In germline, CDR1 is SEHNR, CDR2 FQNEAQ (reference sequence). Between the trimmed V and J ends, which lost 2 bases and 8 bases, there was a span of 12 bases. TCRdb independently ran MiXCR on the 5' RACE reads; one entry per CDR3 protein. This sample has 250,000 to 300,000 distinct CDR3 sequences, with 5.2% found just once. This chain uses TRBV7-9 with TRBJ1-1; D is undetermined. Sequenced material: CD4+ T cells sorted from PBMCs, taken on the day of the yellow fever booster vaccination. This clonotype originated in a man younger than 30 who received the YFV17D yellow fever vaccine. The CDR3, as DNA: TGTGCCAGCAGCTTATTTACCAGTTTGGAAGCTTTCTTT. This gives the protein CASSLFTSLEAFF.